This record concerns one T cell receptor (beta chain) sequence. Its target is unknown. Sequencing used immunoSEQ multiplex PCR; TCRdb keeps in-frame clones, though not all of them. Of 75,000 to 95,000 clones in the sample, roughly 84% were seen once. These data come from a study of T cell responses to AZD1222 COVID-19 vaccine. Study-level points and caveats: Baseline serology detected seropositivity in only a handful of AZD1222 recipients.

Sequenced material: peripheral blood, taken on day 0 of AZD1222 vaccination. The TCR was taken from an adult in good health.

DNA of the CDR3: TGTGCCAGCAGTTTCCCAGCTAACTATGGCTACACCTTC. Translation: CASSFPANYGYTF. The chain combines TRBV28 with TRBJ1-2, with D unresolved. CDR1 and CDR2 from the germline V gene are MDHEN and SYDVKM. Trimming left V 3 bases short and J 0 bases short, with 5 bases between. CDR3 length equals 13 residues.